Listed below are T cell receptor beta chains from one sample, sequenced in a study of cytomegalovirus exposure and HLA in healthy donors. The protocol was immunoSEQ multiplex PCR, while the TCRdb copy is restricted to in-frame clones and leaves out a portion. Its listing shows 200,000 or so clones. The sequenced sample was PBMCs. The receptor set was obtained from a boy between 5 and 17 years old in good health and CMV-seronegative. CDR3s include the opening cysteine and the closing phenylalanine or tryptophan. A D gene is named only where the DNA matches it firmly.

length: 16; D: TRBD2; J: TRBJ2-3; V: TRBV11-2; DNA: TGTGCCAGCAGCTTAGTAGCGGGGGGGCCGGGAGATACGCAGTATTTT; CDR3: CASSLVAGGPGDTQYF
length: 14; D: -; J: TRBJ2-3; V: TRBV30; DNA: TGTGCCTGGAGTGTCAGTGGGGCCACAGATACACAGTATTTT; CDR3: CAWSVSGATDTQYF
length: 16; D: TRBD2; J: TRBJ2-1; V: TRBV6-6; DNA: TGTGCCAGCAGTTACTCATGGCGGGGGGACAACAATGAGCAGTTCTTC; CDR3: CASSYSWRGDNNEQFF
length: 15; D: -; J: TRBJ2-6; V: TRBV2; DNA: TGTGCCAGCAGGGCGGGTGGCTCTGGGGCCAACGTCCTGACTTTC; CDR3: CASRAGGSGANVLTF
length: 11; D: -; J: TRBJ2-5; V: TRBV7-8; DNA: TGTGCCAGCAGCTCCGAAGAGACCCAGTACTTC; CDR3: CASSSEETQYF
length: 17; D: TRBD2; J: TRBJ2-1; V: TRBV19; DNA: TGTGCCAGTAGTTCCGCTAGCGGGGGGCCTAACGGGGATGAGCAGTTCTTC; CDR3: CASSSASGGPNGDEQFF
length: 14; D: -; J: TRBJ1-2; V: TRBV6-5; DNA: TGTGCCAGCAGGGCCTCGGGAGTCCGCTATGGCTACACCTTC; CDR3: CASRASGVRYGYTF
length: 16; D: -; J: TRBJ2-7; V: TRBV4-2; DNA: TGTGCCAGCAGCCAAGAATTGAGGGGGTCGGGCTACGAGCAGTACTTC; CDR3: CASSQELRGSGYEQYF
length: 13; D: TRBD1; J: TRBJ2-7; V: TRBV19; DNA: TGTGCCAGTAGTCGGACAGGTAGTTACGAGCAGTACTTC; CDR3: CASSRTGSYEQYF
length: 15; D: -; J: TRBJ2-3; V: TRBV9; DNA: TGTGCCAGCAGCCGGACAGGGAGGGCCACAGATACGCAGTATTTT; CDR3: CASSRTGRATDTQYF
length: 16; D: TRBD2; J: TRBJ2-5; V: TRBV5-1; DNA: TGCGCCAGCAGCTTGGATTCCGGGACTAGCCAAGAGACCCAGTACTTC; CDR3: CASSLDSGTSQETQYF
length: 13; D: TRBD1; J: TRBJ1-2; V: TRBV7-2; DNA: TGTGCCAGCAGCTATACAGGGGACTATGGCTACACCTTC; CDR3: CASSYTGDYGYTF
length: 14; D: TRBD1; J: TRBJ1-5; V: TRBV27; DNA: TGTGCCAGCAGAGTACAGGGGACGAGCCAGCCCCAGCATTTT; CDR3: CASRVQGTSQPQHF
length: 14; D: -; J: TRBJ1-3; V: TRBV9; DNA: TGTGCCAGCAGCGCGGCCGGACAGGGAAACACCATATATTTT; CDR3: CASSAAGQGNTIYF
length: 14; D: TRBD2; J: TRBJ2-3; V: TRBV7-3; DNA: TGTGCCAGCAGCCGTAGCGGGACCACAGATACGCAGTATTTT; CDR3: CASSRSGTTDTQYF
length: 16; D: -; J: TRBJ1-3; V: TRBV27; DNA: TGTGCCAGCAGTGAGTCGGGTCCTTTCTCTGGAAACACCATATATTTT; CDR3: CASSESGPFSGNTIYF
length: 15; D: -; J: TRBJ2-2; V: TRBV11-3; DNA: TGTGCCAGCAGCCGTACATTTGGAGTCGCCGGGGAGCTGTTTTTT; CDR3: CASSRTFGVAGELFF
length: 13; D: TRBD1; J: TRBJ1-6; V: TRBV15; DNA: TGTGCCACCAAGCGGGACAGGGAATCACCCCTCCACTTT; CDR3: CATKRDRESPLHF
length: 14; D: -; J: TRBJ2-5; V: TRBV19; DNA: TGTGCCAGTAGTCCGATGACTAGAGGCGAGACCCAGTACTTC; CDR3: CASSPMTRGETQYF
length: 13; D: TRBD1; J: TRBJ1-1; V: TRBV2; DNA: TGTGCCAGCCTCACAGGGACAGGGCGGCGGGCTTTCTTT; CDR3: CASLTGTGRRAFF
length: 19; D: TRBD2; J: TRBJ2-2; V: TRBV9; DNA: TGTGCCAGCAGCACCGCTAGCGGGGGGGTCTTGACGGACACCGGGGAGCTGTTTTTT; CDR3: CASSTASGGVLTDTGELFF
length: 13; D: -; J: TRBJ1-2; V: TRBV6-1; DNA: TGTGCCAGTAAACGGGGGGAGGCGGCTGGCTACACCTTC; CDR3: CASKRGEAAGYTF
length: 13; D: -; J: TRBJ1-5; V: TRBV9; DNA: TGTGCCAGCAGCCGCGGAGGGCCAGAGCCCCAGCATTTT; CDR3: CASSRGGPEPQHF
length: 16; D: -; J: TRBJ1-5; V: TRBV18; DNA: TGTGCCAGCTCACCATTCGATGTAGGGGCCGATCAGCCCCAGCATTTT; CDR3: CASSPFDVGADQPQHF
length: 14; D: -; J: TRBJ2-5; V: TRBV30; DNA: TGTGCCTGGAGGACCGGCCCCGGGGGAGAGACCCAGTACTTC; CDR3: CAWRTGPGGETQYF
length: 15; D: TRBD1; J: TRBJ1-2; V: TRBV6-1; DNA: TGTGCCAGCAGTGAAAATGGACAGGGGGCATATGGCTACACCTTC; CDR3: CASSENGQGAYGYTF
length: 16; D: -; J: TRBJ2-7; V: TRBV4-1; DNA: TGTGCCAGCAGCCAAGATGTCCAAGTCAGCTCCTACGAGCAGTACTTC; CDR3: CASSQDVQVSSYEQYF
length: 14; D: -; J: TRBJ2-5; V: TRBV5-4; DNA: TGTGCCAGCAGGAGATCGACAGGAGGAGAGACCCAGTACTTC; CDR3: CASRRSTGGETQYF
length: 11; D: -; J: TRBJ1-1; V: TRBV30; DNA: TGTGCCTTGGACAGACCGAATGAAGCTTTCTTT; CDR3: CALDRPNEAFF
length: 18; D: TRBD2; J: TRBJ2-1; V: TRBV28; DNA: TGTGCCAGCAGATTGGGACTAGCGGGAAGGAGCTCCTACAATGAGCAGTTCTTC; CDR3: CASRLGLAGRSSYNEQFF
length: 17; D: TRBD2; J: TRBJ2-3; V: TRBV5-4; DNA: TGTGCCAGTTGGGGAAGGATAGCGGGGGGTCAGGTAGATACGCAGTATTTT; CDR3: CASWGRIAGGQVDTQYF
length: 16; D: -; J: TRBJ1-2; V: TRBV18; DNA: TGTGCCAGCTCACCTCGCGGGAGGGGCGAGGACTATGGCTACACCTTC; CDR3: CASSPRGRGEDYGYTF
length: 14; D: -; J: TRBJ1-1; V: TRBV19; DNA: TGTGCCAGTAGGAAGGAACAGGCCAGGCCTGAAGCTTTCTTT; CDR3: CASRKEQARPEAFF
length: 20; D: TRBD2; J: TRBJ2-4; V: TRBV15; DNA: TGTGCCACCAGCAGAGATAGCCTAGCGGGGGGGCAACGAGCCAAAAACATTCAGTACTTC; CDR3: CATSRDSLAGGQRAKNIQYF
length: 13; D: -; J: TRBJ2-1; V: TRBV2; DNA: TGTGCCAGCTGCCAGCGGTTCTACAATGAGCAGTTCTTC; CDR3: CASCQRFYNEQFF
length: 14; D: -; J: TRBJ2-1; V: TRBV18; DNA: TGTGCCAGCTCACCACGGCAGGGTTTGGATGAGCAGTTCTTC; CDR3: CASSPRQGLDEQFF
length: 12; D: TRBD2; J: TRBJ2-3; V: TRBV7-2; DNA: TGTGCCAGCAGCTGGGGGGGGGATACGCAGTATTTT; CDR3: CASSWGGDTQYF
length: 16; D: TRBD2; J: TRBJ2-3; V: TRBV4-3; DNA: TGCGCCAGCAGCCAAGTCGGGAGGGGGGCCGGAGATACGCAGTATTTT; CDR3: CASSQVGRGAGDTQYF
length: 14; D: -; J: TRBJ2-1; V: TRBV5-1; DNA: TGCGCCAGCAGCTCGGACAGCTCCTACAATGAGCAGTTCTTC; CDR3: CASSSDSSYNEQFF
length: 16; D: -; J: TRBJ2-1; V: TRBV2; DNA: TGTGCCAGCAGTGAAAGGGCGTGGGGGCCCGGGAATGAGCAGTTCTTC; CDR3: CASSERAWGPGNEQFF
length: 14; D: -; J: TRBJ2-7; V: TRBV18; DNA: TGTGCCAGCTCACCACATGACAATGTCTACGAGCAGTACTTC; CDR3: CASSPHDNVYEQYF
length: 14; D: TRBD1; J: TRBJ2-7; V: TRBV5-1; DNA: TGCGCCAGCAGCATGGGACAGGCAGCCTACGAGCAGTACTTC; CDR3: CASSMGQAAYEQYF
length: 13; D: -; J: TRBJ2-3; V: TRBV18; DNA: TGTGCCAGCTCACCACAACTCACAGATACGCAGTATTTT; CDR3: CASSPQLTDTQYF
length: 13; D: -; J: TRBJ2-5; V: TRBV6-6; DNA: TGTGCCAGCAGGATTACAGGTGAACAGACCCAGTACTTC; CDR3: CASRITGEQTQYF
length: 15; D: -; J: TRBJ2-7; V: TRBV5-8; DNA: TGTGCCAGCAGCCAGTTTCTAGGCGCCCCTTCCGAGCAGTACTTC; CDR3: CASSQFLGAPSEQYF
length: 12; D: TRBD1; J: TRBJ1-1; V: TRBV29-1; DNA: TGCAGCGTAGGGGGCATGAACACTGAAGCTTTCTTT; CDR3: CSVGGMNTEAFF
length: 17; D: -; J: TRBJ1-6; V: TRBV7-2; DNA: TGTGCCAGCAGCCCCCGGGGGGGACAAATCTATAATTCACCCCTCCACTTT; CDR3: CASSPRGGQIYNSPLHF
length: 15; D: TRBD1; J: TRBJ2-5; V: TRBV29-1; DNA: TGCAGCGCGGGCGGCGATGGGACAGGGAGGCAGACCCAGTACTTC; CDR3: CSAGGDGTGRQTQYF
length: 14; D: -; J: TRBJ1-1; V: TRBV19; DNA: TGTGCCAGTAGTATAGGTCAAATGAACACTGAAGCTTTCTTT; CDR3: CASSIGQMNTEAFF
length: 12; D: -; J: TRBJ1-1; V: TRBV10-3; DNA: TGTGCCATCAGATCCACCGGGACAGAAGCTTTCTTT; CDR3: CAIRSTGTEAFF
length: 18; D: TRBD1; J: TRBJ2-2; V: TRBV2; DNA: TGTGCCAGCAGTGAGACTGATTGGGGCAGGGGGACCCCCGGGGAGCTGTTTTTT; CDR3: CASSETDWGRGTPGELFF
length: 16; D: -; J: TRBJ2-3; V: TRBV15; DNA: TGTGCCACCAGCAGAGGAAGGGGGGGTAGCACAGATACGCAGTATTTT; CDR3: CATSRGRGGSTDTQYF